This entry lists 10 T cell receptor beta chains sequenced from one sample in a study of patients and donors after allogeneic stem cell transplantation. TCRdb re-called the RT-PCR reads through MiXCR, storing one row per CDR3 protein. The sample includes about 960,000 distinct CDR3 sequences, more than 15% seen only once; the top ten take 5% to 6.5%. The material sequenced was blood, either unsorted or a sorted T cell fraction (not recorded which). These receptors came from a human donor who was either an allogeneic HSCT recipient or a stem cell or donor lymphocyte infusion donor (not recorded which). It is not recorded whose cells these are; they may come from a transplant donor.

The chain links TRBV7-9 to TRBJ2-3; D is possibly TRBD1 or TRBD2 (5 bases each). V lost 1 base, J lost 2 bases, and 13 bases lay in between. Germline values: CDR1 SEHNR, CDR2 FQNEAQ (reference sequence). The CDR3 runs 16 residues. CDR3 in amino acids: CASSLGEGRVTDTQYF. The CDR3 DNA sequence: TGTGCCAGCAGCTTAGGAGAGGGGCGGGTCACAGATACGCAGTATTTT.

This chain connects TRBV7-9 to TRBJ2-3; 7 bases match TRBD2. V trimming: 0 bases; J trimming: 5 bases; junction bases outside the gene matches: 8. The germline V gene has CDR1 SEHNR and CDR2 FQNEAQ (reference sequence). The CDR3 runs 16 residues. The CDR3 nucleotides are TGTGCCAGCAGCTTAGCTGTGGGAGGGTTTAAAGATACGCAGTATTTT. Amino acids: CASSLAVGGFKDTQYF.

This chain uses TRBV7-9 with TRBJ1-3; D call uncertain. With 6 bases removed from V and 0 bases from J, the gap between germline ends came to 18 bases. This CDR3 has 17 residues. Germline CDR1 reads SEHNR; CDR2 reads FQNEAQ (reference sequence). The CDR3 reads CASSKAEMFNSGNTIYF. The DNA of the CDR3 is TGTGCCAGCAGTAAAGCAGAGATGTTCAACTCTGGAAACACCATATATTTT.

This clonotype was counted at least ten times. The V gene is TRBV12-3 or TRBV12-4, the J gene TRBJ1-3; weak D call: TRBD1 (6 bases). CDR3 size: 15 residues. The V end lost 2 bases, the J end lost 0 bases, and 8 bases lay between the germline ends. CDR3 sequence (DNA): TGTGCCAGCAGTTTATCCAGGGGCTCTGGAAACACCATATATTTT. Its translation: CASSLSRGSGNTIYF.

The rearrangement uses TRBV20-1 and TRBJ2-1, with TRBD2 identical over 10 bases. The V gene end was trimmed by 0 bases and the J gene end by 10 bases; junction bases not matched to a gene: 9. The CDR3 sequence is 15 residues long. Germline V gene data show CDR1 as DFQATT and CDR2 as SNEGSKA (reference sequence). The DNA of the CDR3 is TGCAGTGCTAGAGATATCCTAGCGGGAGAGGAGGAGCAGTTCTTC. It yields the protein CSARDILAGEEEQFF.

This chain connects TRBV11-2 to TRBJ2-3; D gene ambiguous. Germline loops: CDR1 SGHAT, CDR2 FQNNGV. Trimming left V 1 base short and J 5 bases short, with 10 bases between. The CDR3 totals 14 residues. The CDR3 DNA follows: TGTGCCAGCAGCTTAGTGTCTAGAGGAGATACGCAGTATTTT. The encoded protein is CASSLVSRGDTQYF.

This clonotype has a count of ten or more. The chain combines TRBV12-3 or TRBV12-4 with TRBJ1-5, with D maybe TRBD1 (5 bases). This CDR3 has 15 residues. The ends were cut back, 6 bases at V and 0 bases at J, with 12 bases in the middle. The CDR3 DNA reads TGTGCCAGCAGCAGCCGGGACTCTAGCAATCAGCCCCAGCATTTT. Translating gives CASSSRDSSNQPQHF.

Only one count was recorded for this clonotype. The chain combines TRBV29-1 with TRBJ2-5; D may be TRBD2 (5 bases). The CDR3 spans 13 residues. Trimming removed 6 bases at V and 1 base at J, with 12 bases between. Germline loops: CDR1 SQVTM, CDR2 ANQGSEA. The CDR3: CSVSGVSQETQYF. The DNA for the CDR3 is TGCAGCGTCTCCGGGGTGTCCCAAGAGACCCAGTACTTC.

This chain links TRBV9 with TRBJ2-7, with D possibly matching TRBD2 (5 bases). CDR3 size: 14 residues. From germline, CDR1 is SGDLS and CDR2 YYNGEE. V shed 0 bases and J shed 3 bases, with 10 bases lying between them. Here the CDR3 DNA reads TGTGCCAGCAGCGTAGCTACGGGAAACTACGAGCAGTACTTC. It codes for CASSVATGNYEQYF.

This clonotype has more than one count but fewer than ten. This rearrangement joins TRBV18 to TRBJ1-1, with D uncertain. V lost 4 bases, J lost 6 bases, and 9 bases lay in between. Per germline, CDR1 KGHSH and CDR2 LQKENI. The CDR3 loop spans 12 amino acids. CDR3 in amino acids: CASSQSPSEAFF. The DNA of the CDR3 is TGTGCCAGCTCACAGAGTCCGTCTGAAGCTTTCTTT.